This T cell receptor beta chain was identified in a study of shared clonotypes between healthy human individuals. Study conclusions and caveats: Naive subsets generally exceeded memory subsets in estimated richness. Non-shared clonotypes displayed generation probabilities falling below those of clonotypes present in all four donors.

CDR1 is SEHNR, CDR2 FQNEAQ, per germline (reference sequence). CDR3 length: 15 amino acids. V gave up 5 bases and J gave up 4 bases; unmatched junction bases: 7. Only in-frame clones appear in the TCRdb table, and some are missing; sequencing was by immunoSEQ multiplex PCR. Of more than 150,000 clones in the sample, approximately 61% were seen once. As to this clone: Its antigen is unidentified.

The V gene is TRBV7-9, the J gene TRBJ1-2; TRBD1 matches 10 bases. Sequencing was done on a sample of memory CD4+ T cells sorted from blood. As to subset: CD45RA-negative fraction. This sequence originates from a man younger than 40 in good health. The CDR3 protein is CASSPRGQGSYGYTF. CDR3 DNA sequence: TGTGCCAGCAGCCCAAGGGGACAGGGGAGCTATGGCTACACCTTC.